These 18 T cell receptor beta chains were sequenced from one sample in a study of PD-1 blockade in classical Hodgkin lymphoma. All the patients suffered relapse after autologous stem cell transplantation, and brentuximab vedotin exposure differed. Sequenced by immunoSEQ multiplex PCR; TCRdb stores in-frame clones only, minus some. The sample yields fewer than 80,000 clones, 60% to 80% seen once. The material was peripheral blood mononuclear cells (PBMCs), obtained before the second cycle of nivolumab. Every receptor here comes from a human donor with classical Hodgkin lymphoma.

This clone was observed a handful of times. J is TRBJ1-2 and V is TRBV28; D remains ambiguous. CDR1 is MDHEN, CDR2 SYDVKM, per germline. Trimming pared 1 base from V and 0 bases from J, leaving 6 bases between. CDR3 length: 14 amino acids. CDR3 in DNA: TGTGCCAGCAGTTTATCGGCCCCTAACTATGGCTACACCTTC. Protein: CASSLSAPNYGYTF.

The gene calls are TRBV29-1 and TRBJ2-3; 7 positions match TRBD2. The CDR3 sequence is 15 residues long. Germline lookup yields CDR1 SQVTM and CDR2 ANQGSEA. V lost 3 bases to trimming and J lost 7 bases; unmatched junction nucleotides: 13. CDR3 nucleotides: TGCAGCGTTGAGGGCAGCGGGGCGCCGTCAAATACGCAGTATTTT. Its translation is CSVEGSGAPSNTQYF.

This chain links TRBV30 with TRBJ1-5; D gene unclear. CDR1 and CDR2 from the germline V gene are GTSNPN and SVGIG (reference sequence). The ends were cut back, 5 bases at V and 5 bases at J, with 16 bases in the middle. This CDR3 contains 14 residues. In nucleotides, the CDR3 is TGTGCCTGGGCCCCAGGCCCGGGGTATCAGCCCCAGCATTTT. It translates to CAWAPGPGYQPQHF.

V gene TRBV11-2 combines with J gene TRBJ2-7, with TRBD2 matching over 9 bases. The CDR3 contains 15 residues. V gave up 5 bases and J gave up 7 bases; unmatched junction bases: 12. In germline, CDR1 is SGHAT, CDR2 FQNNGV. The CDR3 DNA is TGTGCCAGCAGCCAAAGACTAGCGGCCGGGGATGAGCAGTACTTC. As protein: CASSQRLAAGDEQYF.

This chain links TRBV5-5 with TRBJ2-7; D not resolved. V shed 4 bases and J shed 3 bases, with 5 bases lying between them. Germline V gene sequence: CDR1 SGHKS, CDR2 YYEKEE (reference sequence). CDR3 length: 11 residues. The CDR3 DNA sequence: TGTGCCAGCAGCGGTGTCTACGAGCAGTACTTC. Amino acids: CASSGVYEQYF.

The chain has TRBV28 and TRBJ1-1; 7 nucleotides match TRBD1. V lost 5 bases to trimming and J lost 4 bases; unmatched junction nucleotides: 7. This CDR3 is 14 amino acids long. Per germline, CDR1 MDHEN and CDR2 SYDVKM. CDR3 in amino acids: CASSVTTGATEAFF. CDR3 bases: TGTGCCAGCAGTGTGACAACAGGGGCCACTGAAGCTTTCTTT.

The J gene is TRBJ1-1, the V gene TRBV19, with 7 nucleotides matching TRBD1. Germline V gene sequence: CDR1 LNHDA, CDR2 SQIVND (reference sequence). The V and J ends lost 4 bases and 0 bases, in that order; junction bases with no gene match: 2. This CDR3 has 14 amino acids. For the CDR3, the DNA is TGTGCCAGTAGTAGGCAGGGGGTGAACACTGAAGCTTTCTTT. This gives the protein CASSRQGVNTEAFF. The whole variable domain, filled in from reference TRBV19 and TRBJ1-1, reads DGGITQSPKYLFRKEGQNVTLSCEQNLNHDAMYWYRQDPGQGLRLIYYSQIVNDFQKGDIAEGYSVSREKKESFPLTVTSAQKNPTAFYLCASSRQGVNTEAFFGQGTRLTVV.

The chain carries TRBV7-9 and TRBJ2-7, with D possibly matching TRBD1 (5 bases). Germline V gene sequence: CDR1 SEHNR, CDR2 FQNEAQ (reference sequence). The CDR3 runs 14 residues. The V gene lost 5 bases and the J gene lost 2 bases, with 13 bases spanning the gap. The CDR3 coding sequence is TGTGCCAGCAGCCCAACCGACAGCGCCTACGAGCAGTACTTC. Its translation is CASSPTDSAYEQYF.

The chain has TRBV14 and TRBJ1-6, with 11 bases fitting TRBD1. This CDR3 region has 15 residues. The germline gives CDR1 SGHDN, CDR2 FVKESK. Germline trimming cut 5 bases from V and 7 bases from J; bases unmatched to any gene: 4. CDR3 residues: CASSAGQGVNSPLHF. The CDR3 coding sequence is TGTGCCAGCAGCGCGGGACAGGGGGTAAATTCACCCCTCCACTTT.

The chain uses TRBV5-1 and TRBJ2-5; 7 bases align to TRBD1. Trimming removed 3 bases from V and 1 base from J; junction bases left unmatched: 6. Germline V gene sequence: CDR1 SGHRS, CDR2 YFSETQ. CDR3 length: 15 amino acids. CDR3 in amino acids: CASSSGTVGQETQYF. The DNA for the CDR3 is TGCGCCAGCAGCTCCGGGACAGTCGGCCAAGAGACCCAGTACTTC.

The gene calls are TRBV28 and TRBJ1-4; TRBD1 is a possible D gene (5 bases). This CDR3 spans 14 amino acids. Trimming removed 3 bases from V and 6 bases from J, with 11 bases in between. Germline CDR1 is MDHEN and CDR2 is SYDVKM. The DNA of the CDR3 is TGTGCCAGCAGTTTTGGGCAGGGTTATGAAAAACTGTTTTTT. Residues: CASSFGQGYEKLFF.

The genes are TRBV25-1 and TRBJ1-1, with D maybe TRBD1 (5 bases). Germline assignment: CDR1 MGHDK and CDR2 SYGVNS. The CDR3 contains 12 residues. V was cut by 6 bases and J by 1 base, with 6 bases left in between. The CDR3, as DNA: TGTGCCAGCAGGAGGGGGAACACTGAAGCTTTCTTT. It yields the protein CASRRGNTEAFF.

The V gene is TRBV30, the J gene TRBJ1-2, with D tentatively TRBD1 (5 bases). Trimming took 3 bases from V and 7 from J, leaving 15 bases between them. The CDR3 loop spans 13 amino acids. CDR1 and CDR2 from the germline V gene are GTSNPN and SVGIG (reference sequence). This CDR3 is CAWSSGRDLGYTF. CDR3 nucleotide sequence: TGTGCCTGGAGCTCTGGTCGGGACCTTGGCTACACCTTC.

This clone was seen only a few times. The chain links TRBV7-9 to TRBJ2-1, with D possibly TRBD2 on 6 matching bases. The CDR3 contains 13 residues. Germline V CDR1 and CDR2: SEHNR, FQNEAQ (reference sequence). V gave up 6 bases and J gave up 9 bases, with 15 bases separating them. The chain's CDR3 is CASRSIQGGEQFF. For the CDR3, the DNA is TGTGCCAGCAGGTCCATCCAGGGAGGTGAGCAGTTCTTC.

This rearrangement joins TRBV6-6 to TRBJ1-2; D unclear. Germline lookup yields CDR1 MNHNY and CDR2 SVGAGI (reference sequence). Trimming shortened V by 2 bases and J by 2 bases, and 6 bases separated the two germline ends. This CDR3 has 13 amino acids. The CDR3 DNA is TGTGCCAGCAGTTACAGAGTCAACTATGGCTACACCTTC. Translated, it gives CASSYRVNYGYTF.

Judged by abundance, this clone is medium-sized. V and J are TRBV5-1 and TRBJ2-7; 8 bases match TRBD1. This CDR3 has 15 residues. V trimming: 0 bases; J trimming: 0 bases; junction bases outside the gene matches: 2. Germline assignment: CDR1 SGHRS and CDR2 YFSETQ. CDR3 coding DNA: TGCGCCAGCAGCTTGGCGGACAGGGACTCCTACGAGCAGTACTTC. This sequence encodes CASSLADRDSYEQYF.

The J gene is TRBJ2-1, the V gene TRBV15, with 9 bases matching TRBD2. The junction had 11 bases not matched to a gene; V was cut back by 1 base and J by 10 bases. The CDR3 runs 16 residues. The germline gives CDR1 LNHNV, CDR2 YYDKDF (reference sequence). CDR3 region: CATSRGGLAHVEEQFF. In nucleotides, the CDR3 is TGTGCCACCAGCAGAGGGGGACTAGCCCATGTAGAGGAGCAGTTCTTC. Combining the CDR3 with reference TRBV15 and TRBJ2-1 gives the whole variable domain DAMVIQNPRYQVTQFGKPVTLSCSQTLNHNVMYWYQQKSSQAPKLLFHYYDKDFNNEADTPDNFQSRRPNTSFCFLDIRSPGLGDTAMYLCATSRGGLAHVEEQFFGPGTRLTVL.

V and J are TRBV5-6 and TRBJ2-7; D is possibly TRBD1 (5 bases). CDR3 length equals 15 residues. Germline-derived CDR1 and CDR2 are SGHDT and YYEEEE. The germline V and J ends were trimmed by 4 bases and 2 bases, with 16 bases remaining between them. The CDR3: CASSLELDSPYEQYF. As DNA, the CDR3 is TGTGCCAGCAGCCTGGAACTCGACAGCCCCTACGAGCAGTACTTC.